What follows are 10 T cell receptor beta chains derived from one specimen sequenced in a study of blood T cell repertoires in COVID-19. Libraries were prepared by immunoSEQ multiplex PCR; TCRdb keeps only in-frame clonotypes and omits some of them. The profile shows about 46,000 clones, roughly 86% of them singletons. What was sequenced was PBMCs or T cells enriched from blood (not recorded which). These receptors all stem from a woman aged 45-65 years who had recovered from COVID-19.

This clone was counted a few times. The V and J genes are TRBV11-2 and TRBJ1-3; tentatively, D is TRBD1 (5 bases). The CDR3 extends over 17 amino acids. Trimming took 6 bases from V and 0 from J, leaving 18 bases between them. Germline V CDR1 and CDR2: SGHAT, FQNNGV. CDR3 loop: CASRRPGGPSSGNTIYF. The CDR3 nucleotides read TGTGCCAGCAGACGGCCGGGGGGACCCTCCTCTGGAAACACCATATATTTT.

V is TRBV9 and J is TRBJ2-1; TRBD2 matches 10 bases. The CDR3 runs 14 residues. CDR1 is SGDLS and CDR2 is YYNGEE in the germline V gene. J lost 6 bases, V lost 4 bases, and 4 bases had no gene match. The CDR3 sequence: CASSQREGSNEQFF. The CDR3 nucleotides read TGTGCCAGCAGCCAGCGGGAGGGAAGCAATGAGCAGTTCTTC.

The rearrangement joins TRBV5-1 to TRBJ1-1, with D unclear. The CDR3 has 14 amino acids. Trimming pared 4 bases from V and 1 base from J, leaving 11 bases between. Germline lookup yields CDR1 SGHRS and CDR2 YFSETQ. The CDR3 bases are TGCGCCAGCAGCACCGGAACAGAGAACACTGAAGCTTTCTTT. It is translated as CASSTGTENTEAFF.

This chain joins TRBV6-2 or TRBV6-3 and TRBJ1-2; D not certain. In germline, CDR1 is MNHEY, CDR2 SVGEGT. This CDR3 has 14 amino acids. V lost 4 bases and J lost 6, with 15 bases in between. The CDR3 region has the DNA TGTGCCAGCAGTTTGGCCCACAACCCTCATGGCTACACCTTC. This encodes CASSLAHNPHGYTF.

The DNA of the CDR3 is TGTGCCAGTAGTATGTACGGCAATGAGCAGTTCTTC. Amino acid sequence: CASSMYGNEQFF. This chain connects TRBV19 to TRBJ2-1; D uncertain. The CDR3 is 12 amino acids. CDR1 and CDR2 (germline): LNHDA, SQIVND (reference sequence). Deletions cut 3 bases from V and 6 bases from J, with 6 bases between.

The V gene is TRBV7-9, the J gene TRBJ2-7, with TRBD1 matching 8 bases. This CDR3 has 18 amino acids. J lost 0 bases, V lost 2 bases, and 12 bases had no gene match. CDR1 SEHNR and CDR2 FQNEAQ come from the germline V gene (reference sequence). CDR3 nucleotide sequence: TGTGCCAGCAGCTTACCCCCCGGACAGGGCCTCGCCTCCTACGAGCAGTACTTC. Amino acids: CASSLPPGQGLASYEQYF.

The chain is built from TRBV5-6 and TRBJ1-2, with 8 nucleotides matching TRBD1. The CDR3 is made up of 15 amino acids. V was clipped by 4 bases and J by 4 bases; unmatched bases: 9. Germline V lookup: CDR1 SGHDT, CDR2 YYEEEE. The CDR3 here is CASSRTGGPSYGYTF. CDR3 DNA sequence: TGTGCCAGCAGCCGCACAGGGGGTCCTAGCTATGGCTACACCTTC.

This chain links TRBV19 with TRBJ2-6; D is unclear. The CDR3 covers 17 residues. Germline V CDR1 and CDR2: LNHDA, SQIVND (reference sequence). Trimming removed 7 bases at V and 0 bases at J, with 16 bases between. CDR3 nucleotide sequence: TGTGCCAGTAACCCCAAAGCGTCATCCTCTGGGGCCAACGTCCTGACTTTC. It yields the protein CASNPKASSSGANVLTF.

The CDR3 region has the DNA TGTGCCAGCAGTTACGGGACTAGCGGAAGAACCGGGGAGCTGTTTTTT. Translation gives CASSYGTSGRTGELFF. The rearrangement links TRBV2 to TRBJ2-2, with 11 bases identical to TRBD2. The V gene end was trimmed by 5 bases and the J gene end by 5 bases; junction bases not matched to a gene: 7. Germline CDR1 reads SNHLY; CDR2 reads FYNNEI. The CDR3 is 16 residues long.

The chain carries TRBV7-8 and TRBJ1-2, with 8 bases lining up with TRBD1. CDR3 length: 13 residues. Germline CDR1 and CDR2: SGHVS and FQNEAQ. The ends lost 6 bases at V and 6 bases at J; junction bases unmatched: 6. The CDR3 sequence: CASSNDRGDGYTF. CDR3 sequence (DNA): TGTGCCAGCAGTAATGACAGGGGCGATGGCTACACCTTC.